What follows is one T cell receptor (beta chain) and its context. This clonotype was seen a single time. What this receptor recognizes is not known. No base quality information exists; no much larger clone differs at one position. A read on its own is weak evidence. The record originates from a study of response to subunit inactivated influenza vaccine (dated by TCRdb to between 2018 and 2020). Concerning the study at large: Deep quantitative profiling of the T cell receptor repertoire was used in the study to follow responses to a trivalent subunit inactivated influenza vaccine. The study at large found these results: According to the authors, only a limited number of new T cells may be recruited by each seasonal influenza vaccination.

Via the germline V gene, CDR1 is SGDLS and CDR2 YYNGEE. V loses 3 bases of germline sequence and J loses 0 bases, and the interval between the two ends is 14 bases. Taken from cysteine to phenylalanine, the CDR3 has 16 residues. Only the CDR3 region is kept as DNA, spanning 48 bases read in frame from base 1. Receptor libraries were prepared by RT-PCR. Sequencing used an Illumina HiSeq 2500. The public reads were run again by TCRdb, first through fastp at Q25 and then through MiXCR, and only productive beta chains were kept. Each CDR3 protein appears once, grouped with its most common genes and DNA. The sample table shows under 950,000 distinct CDR3 sequences, and around 21% are seen once. 10% of the sample comes from the top ten.

The source is a man aged 50-59 years who received an inactivated influenza vaccine. Donor details come from another sample of the same person, matched by shared clones. Here the chain combines TRBV9 and TRBJ2-3; matching of 6 bases hints at TRBD1 as the D gene. The material sequenced was PBMCs from blood, taken roughly 5 days after vaccination. In nucleotide form, the sequence is TGTGCCAGCAGCGAGAGTTCCGGACAGAGCACAGATACGCAGTATTTT. Its amino acids are CASSESSGQSTDTQYF.